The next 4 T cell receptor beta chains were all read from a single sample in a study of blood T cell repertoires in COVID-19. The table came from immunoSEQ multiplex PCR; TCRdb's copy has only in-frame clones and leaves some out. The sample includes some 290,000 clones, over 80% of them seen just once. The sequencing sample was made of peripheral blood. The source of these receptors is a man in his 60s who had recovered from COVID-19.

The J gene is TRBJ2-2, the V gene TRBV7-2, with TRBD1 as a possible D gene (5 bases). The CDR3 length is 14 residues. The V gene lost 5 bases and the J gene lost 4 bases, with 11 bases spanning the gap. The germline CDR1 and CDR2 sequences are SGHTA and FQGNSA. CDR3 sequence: CASSILQGTGELFF. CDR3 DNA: TGTGCCAGCAGCATTCTCCAGGGCACCGGGGAGCTGTTTTTT.

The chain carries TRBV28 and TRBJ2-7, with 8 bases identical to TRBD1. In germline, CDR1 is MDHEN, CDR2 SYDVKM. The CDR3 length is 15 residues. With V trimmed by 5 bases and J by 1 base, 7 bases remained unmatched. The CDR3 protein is CASSLGQGSSYEQYF. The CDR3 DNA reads TGTGCCAGCAGTCTCGGACAGGGATCTTCCTACGAGCAGTACTTC.

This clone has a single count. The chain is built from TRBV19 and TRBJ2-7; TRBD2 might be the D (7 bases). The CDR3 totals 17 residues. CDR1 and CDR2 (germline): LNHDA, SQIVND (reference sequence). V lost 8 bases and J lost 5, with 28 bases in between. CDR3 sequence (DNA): TGTGCCAGTTCGGGGGCATGGTTGGCGGGAGAGTTTAACGAGCAGTACTTC. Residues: CASSGAWLAGEFNEQYF.

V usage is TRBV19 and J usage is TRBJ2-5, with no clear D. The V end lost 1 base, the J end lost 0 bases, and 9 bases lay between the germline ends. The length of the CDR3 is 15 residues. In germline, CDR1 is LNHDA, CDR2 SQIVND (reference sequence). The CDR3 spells CASSIALLNQETQYF. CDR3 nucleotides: TGTGCCAGTAGTATAGCCCTACTAAACCAAGAGACCCAGTACTTC.